The source of this TCR beta chain is a study of CD8 T cells in ankylosing spondylitis. TCRdb re-derived calls from the 5' RACE reads in MiXCR, one entry per CDR3 protein. The data show roughly 140,000 distinct CDR3 sequences, under 55% seen once. The CDR3 totals 10 residues. Germline-derived CDR1 and CDR2 are SNHLY and FYNNEI. V was pared by 6 bases and J by 13 bases, with 9 bases between. The sample was synovial fluid, either unsorted or a sorted T cell fraction (not recorded which). The clonotype comes from a male donor with ankylosing spondylitis. The rearrangement uses TRBV2 and TRBJ2-2, with unresolved D. CDR3 sequence: CASRPGWLFF. CDR3 coding DNA: TGTGCCAGCAGGCCGGGCTGGCTGTTTTTT.